This T cell receptor beta chain was sequenced for a study of CD8+ T cells in alopecia areata. Germline V gene sequence: CDR1 SQVTM, CDR2 ANQGSEA. V gave up 7 bases and J gave up 3 bases, with 14 bases separating them. The CDR3 runs 13 residues. As for treatment: oral pan-JAK inhibitor, 5-10 mg twice daily. Collected material from alopecia areata patients comprised lesional scalp punch biopsies and peripheral blood. Extraction of RNA preceded its reverse transcription into cDNA, which served as the sequencing template. Here immunoSEQ multiplex PCR was the method, and the copy in TCRdb shows in-frame clones only, minus some. The data contain approximately 210,000 clones, more than 55% of them singletons.

The TCR originated in a human donor with alopecia areata. Sequences were derived from CD4+ T cells sorted from blood, sampled between weeks 43 and 45, from a patient treated with tofacitinib. The chain links TRBV29-1 to TRBJ2-3; possible D gene TRBD1, 6 bases. CDR3 sequence (DNA): TGCAGCGCCGACAGAGGGACAACAGATACGCAGTATTTT. Amino acid sequence: CSADRGTTDTQYF.